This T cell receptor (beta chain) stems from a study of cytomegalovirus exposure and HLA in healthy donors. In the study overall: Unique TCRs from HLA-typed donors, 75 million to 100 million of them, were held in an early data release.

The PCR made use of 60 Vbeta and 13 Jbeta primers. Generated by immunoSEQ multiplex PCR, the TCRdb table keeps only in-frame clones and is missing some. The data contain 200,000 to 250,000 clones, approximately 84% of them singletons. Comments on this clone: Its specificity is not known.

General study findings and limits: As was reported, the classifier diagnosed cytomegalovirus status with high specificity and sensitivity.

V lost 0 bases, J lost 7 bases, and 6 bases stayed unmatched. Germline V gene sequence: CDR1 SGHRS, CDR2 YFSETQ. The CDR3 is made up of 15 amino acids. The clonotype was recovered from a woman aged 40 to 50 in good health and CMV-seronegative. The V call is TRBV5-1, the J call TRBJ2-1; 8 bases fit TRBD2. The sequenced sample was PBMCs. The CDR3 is CASSLASAGGNEQFF. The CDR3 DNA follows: TGCGCCAGCAGCTTGGCCTCGGCGGGGGGAAATGAGCAGTTCTTC.